This T cell receptor (beta chain) stems from a study of T cells in Graves' hyperthyroidism and ophthalmopathy. Regarding the study as a whole: Researchers found most expanded thyroid clonotypes above 0.001 in blood as well. Ophthalmopathy was predicted by the model a median of approximately six months ahead of onset.

About this clonotype itself: Its antigen is undetermined.

Regions amplified from RNA transcripts were the TCR beta CDR3 regions. First-round RT-PCR of the TCR CDR3 relied on the HTBI primer set. One entry per CDR3 protein, called by TCRdb with MiXCR from the multiplex PCR reads. This sample has about 420,000 distinct CDR3 sequences; roughly 13% occur once, and the top ten carry approximately 5.8%. Aged 18 to 65, the patients had hyperthyroidism that was newly diagnosed and had lasted under 2 months. Patients were excluded for uncontrolled infection, other autoimmune disease, pregnancy or lactation. The TCR originated in a woman under 30 with Graves' hyperthyroidism. Material for sequencing was blood.

In DNA, the CDR3 is TGTGCCACCAGCAGAGATCGGCAGGGGAGGGCTTTCTTT. This codes for CATSRDRQGRAFF. The V call is TRBV15, the J call TRBJ1-1; a weak D match, TRBD1 (6 bases). Germline V gene sequence: CDR1 LNHNV, CDR2 YYDKDF (reference sequence). The CDR3 is 13 amino acids. Trimming removed 0 bases from V and 11 bases from J, with 13 bases in between.